Listed below are T cell receptor beta chains from one sample, sequenced in a study of cytomegalovirus exposure and HLA in healthy donors. Sequencing was performed with immunoSEQ multiplex PCR; in TCRdb, only in-frame clones are kept and a portion is missing. The sample contains about 120,000 clones, about 80% of which appear only once. Sample: PBMCs. These receptors were obtained from a female donor in good health and CMV-seropositive. The CDR3 runs from the conserved cysteine through the conserved F or W. Fields, in order: D gene, V gene, J gene, clone size, CDR3 DNA, CDR3 protein. D genes are given only for firm matches. Size is stated for part of the rows, as once, few or many counts, or as a class when the clone is expanded.

d_call: TRBD1; v_call: TRBV28; j_call: TRBJ1-6; clone_size: .; cdr3_nt: TGTGCCACTTCAGGGGGGACGTCAAGTTCACCCCTCCACTTT; cdr3_aa: CATSGGTSSSPLHF
d_call: .; v_call: TRBV19; j_call: TRBJ1-2; clone_size: .; cdr3_nt: TGTGCCAGTAGCGTGGGAGGCCGATGGGGCTACACCTTC; cdr3_aa: CASSVGGRWGYTF
d_call: TRBD1; v_call: TRBV5-6; j_call: TRBJ1-4; clone_size: .; cdr3_nt: TGTGCCAGCAGCCGACAGGGTGAGGGGCTTAATGAAAAACTGTTTTTT; cdr3_aa: CASSRQGEGLNEKLFF
d_call: TRBD1; v_call: TRBV30; j_call: TRBJ1-6; clone_size: .; cdr3_nt: TGTGCCTGGACCGGGACAGAGGCTTCACCCCTCCACTTT; cdr3_aa: CAWTGTEASPLHF
d_call: TRBD2; v_call: TRBV7-2; j_call: TRBJ2-5; clone_size: .; cdr3_nt: TGTGCCAGCAGCATCCGGACTAGCGGGGGCCAAGAGACCCAGTACTTC; cdr3_aa: CASSIRTSGGQETQYF
d_call: TRBD1; v_call: TRBV5-1; j_call: TRBJ2-7; clone_size: .; cdr3_nt: TGCGCCAGCAGCTTGGGGGGTACAGGGGGCCCCTACGAGCAGTACTTC; cdr3_aa: CASSLGGTGGPYEQYF
d_call: TRBD2; v_call: TRBV5-1; j_call: TRBJ2-1; clone_size: .; cdr3_nt: TGCGCCAGCAGCTTACTGGCTAGCGGGAACAATGAGCAGTTCTTC; cdr3_aa: CASSLLASGNNEQFF
d_call: .; v_call: TRBV30; j_call: TRBJ1-1; clone_size: .; cdr3_nt: TGTGCCTGGAGTCCCTCAGGCAGGCACACTGAAGCTTTCTTT; cdr3_aa: CAWSPSGRHTEAFF
d_call: TRBD2; v_call: TRBV5-4; j_call: TRBJ2-4; clone_size: .; cdr3_nt: TGTGCCAGCAGCTTGGATACGCGGGGGGGCCAAGGAGCCAAAAACATTCAGTACTTC; cdr3_aa: CASSLDTRGGQGAKNIQYF
d_call: TRBD2; v_call: TRBV5-4; j_call: TRBJ2-2; clone_size: .; cdr3_nt: TGTGCCAGCAGCTTGGGACTAGCGGCGAACACCGGGGAGCTGTTTTTT; cdr3_aa: CASSLGLAANTGELFF
d_call: TRBD1; v_call: TRBV9; j_call: TRBJ1-4; clone_size: .; cdr3_nt: TGTGCCAGCAGCAAGGATTCCGGGACAGGGGGAAAACTGTTTTTT; cdr3_aa: CASSKDSGTGGKLFF
d_call: .; v_call: TRBV14; j_call: TRBJ2-3; clone_size: .; cdr3_nt: TGTGCCAGCAGCCTTCCCGGGGGTGATACGCAGTATTTT; cdr3_aa: CASSLPGGDTQYF
d_call: .; v_call: TRBV6-5; j_call: TRBJ2-7; clone_size: .; cdr3_nt: TGTGCCAGCAGTACAGGGCCTGTCTACGAGCAGTACTTC; cdr3_aa: CASSTGPVYEQYF
d_call: .; v_call: TRBV7-2; j_call: TRBJ1-2; clone_size: .; cdr3_nt: TGTGCCAGCAGTCGAGACAGGCTAGGCGGCTACACCTTC; cdr3_aa: CASSRDRLGGYTF
d_call: TRBD1; v_call: TRBV19; j_call: TRBJ2-7; clone_size: .; cdr3_nt: TGTGCCAGTAGTGCAACCGGGACAGGGGGCTACGAGCAGTACTTC; cdr3_aa: CASSATGTGGYEQYF
d_call: .; v_call: TRBV7-2; j_call: TRBJ1-1; clone_size: .; cdr3_nt: TGTGCCAGCAGGATTCAGGGTCGAGGTGAAGCTTTCTTT; cdr3_aa: CASRIQGRGEAFF
d_call: TRBD1; v_call: TRBV4-1; j_call: TRBJ1-4; clone_size: .; cdr3_nt: TGCGCCAGCAGTCAGGGACAGGGGGCCGGGGAAAAACTGTTTTTT; cdr3_aa: CASSQGQGAGEKLFF
d_call: TRBD1; v_call: TRBV4-3; j_call: TRBJ1-1; clone_size: .; cdr3_nt: TGCGCCAGCAGCCAGGAGTACAGGGGGATGAACACTGAAGCTTTCTTT; cdr3_aa: CASSQEYRGMNTEAFF
d_call: TRBD1; v_call: TRBV4-3; j_call: TRBJ1-2; clone_size: once; cdr3_nt: TGCGCCAGCAGCCGAATCACAGGGGGCGCGAGTGGCTACACCTTC; cdr3_aa: CASSRITGGASGYTF
d_call: .; v_call: TRBV6-5; j_call: TRBJ2-7; clone_size: .; cdr3_nt: TGTGCCAGCAGCACGGGACTCCACTACGAGCAGTACTTC; cdr3_aa: CASSTGLHYEQYF
d_call: TRBD1; v_call: TRBV6-1; j_call: TRBJ1-2; clone_size: .; cdr3_nt: TGTGCCAGCCGATTAACCGCACAGGGGGCGTTTGGCTACACCTTC; cdr3_aa: CASRLTAQGAFGYTF
d_call: TRBD2; v_call: TRBV5-4; j_call: TRBJ2-2; clone_size: few; cdr3_nt: TGTGCCAGCAGCTCGGGACTAGCGGGGGGGAACACCGGGGAGCTGTTTTTT; cdr3_aa: CASSSGLAGGNTGELFF
d_call: TRBD1; v_call: TRBV7-9; j_call: TRBJ1-2; clone_size: .; cdr3_nt: TGTGCCAGCAGCTCTACAGGGGTGGACTATGGCTACACCTTC; cdr3_aa: CASSSTGVDYGYTF
d_call: .; v_call: TRBV7-9; j_call: TRBJ2-3; clone_size: .; cdr3_nt: TGTGCCAGCAGCCCCCAGAAGGGCGGGGGCACAGATACGCAGTATTTT; cdr3_aa: CASSPQKGGGTDTQYF
d_call: TRBD1; v_call: TRBV13; j_call: TRBJ1-4; clone_size: .; cdr3_nt: TGTGCCAGCAGCTACTGGACAGGGGCTAATGAAAAACTGTTTTTT; cdr3_aa: CASSYWTGANEKLFF
d_call: .; v_call: TRBV5-4; j_call: TRBJ1-2; clone_size: .; cdr3_nt: TGTGCCAGCAGCCGTGTCGAGGGCCAGGGCTACACCTTC; cdr3_aa: CASSRVEGQGYTF
d_call: TRBD1; v_call: TRBV6-5; j_call: TRBJ1-2; clone_size: .; cdr3_nt: TGTGCCAGCAGTTACTCGGGACAGGCTTCTAACTATGGCTACACCTTC; cdr3_aa: CASSYSGQASNYGYTF
d_call: TRBD1; v_call: TRBV7-8; j_call: TRBJ1-4; clone_size: .; cdr3_nt: TGTGCCAGCAGCCGGGGGACAGATGAAAAACTGTTTTTT; cdr3_aa: CASSRGTDEKLFF
d_call: .; v_call: TRBV7-8; j_call: TRBJ1-5; clone_size: .; cdr3_nt: TGTGCCAGCAGCGATCCCCGGGGGGCCGGGACGCAGCCCCAGCATTTT; cdr3_aa: CASSDPRGAGTQPQHF
d_call: .; v_call: TRBV2; j_call: TRBJ1-2; clone_size: .; cdr3_nt: TGTGCCAGCAGTTCCGGGATCATAGGTGGCTACACCTTC; cdr3_aa: CASSSGIIGGYTF
d_call: TRBD1; v_call: TRBV7-2; j_call: TRBJ2-1; clone_size: .; cdr3_nt: TGTGCCAGCAGCTTAAGTAACACGGGGGACAGGGAAGACAATGAGCAGTTCTTC; cdr3_aa: CASSLSNTGDREDNEQFF
d_call: TRBD1; v_call: TRBV4-2; j_call: TRBJ1-5; clone_size: .; cdr3_nt: TGTGCCAGCAGCCAAACTCCGGGACAGAACAATCAGCCCCAGCATTTT; cdr3_aa: CASSQTPGQNNQPQHF
d_call: TRBD1; v_call: TRBV12-5; j_call: TRBJ1-4; clone_size: .; cdr3_nt: TGTGCTAGTGCCGTCGGGACAGGGCCAGTTTTCGAAAAACTGTTTTTT; cdr3_aa: CASAVGTGPVFEKLFF
d_call: TRBD1; v_call: TRBV19; j_call: TRBJ1-2; clone_size: few; cdr3_nt: TGTGCCAGTTCGAATCACGGGACAGGGGGCATCGGCTACACCTTC; cdr3_aa: CASSNHGTGGIGYTF
d_call: .; v_call: TRBV5-1; j_call: TRBJ2-7; clone_size: .; cdr3_nt: TGCGCCAGCAGCCTCACTAGTAACGAGCAGTACTTC; cdr3_aa: CASSLTSNEQYF
d_call: .; v_call: TRBV7-3; j_call: TRBJ1-1; clone_size: .; cdr3_nt: TGTGCCAGCAAGAGTTCGGAGGGGTCCACTGAAGCTTTCTTT; cdr3_aa: CASKSSEGSTEAFF
d_call: .; v_call: TRBV18; j_call: TRBJ1-3; clone_size: .; cdr3_nt: TGTGCCAGCTCACCAGACAGCTTCTCTGGAAACACCATATATTTT; cdr3_aa: CASSPDSFSGNTIYF
d_call: TRBD1; v_call: TRBV2; j_call: TRBJ1-1; clone_size: .; cdr3_nt: TGTGCCAGCAACCGGGACAGGGGCGTGAGGACTGAAGCTTTCTTT; cdr3_aa: CASNRDRGVRTEAFF
d_call: TRBD1; v_call: TRBV18; j_call: TRBJ2-1; clone_size: .; cdr3_nt: TGTGCCAGCTCACCAGGGACAGGTTCACTCAATGAGCAGTTCTTC; cdr3_aa: CASSPGTGSLNEQFF
d_call: TRBD1; v_call: TRBV19; j_call: TRBJ1-4; clone_size: .; cdr3_nt: TGTGCCAGTAGTATAAAGGGGGCGGGTGAAAAACTGTTTTTT; cdr3_aa: CASSIKGAGEKLFF
d_call: TRBD2; v_call: TRBV7-2; j_call: TRBJ2-1; clone_size: once; cdr3_nt: TGTGCCAGCAGCTTAGGCGGTAGCGGGGGGGCGGGGGCTGAGCAGTTCTTC; cdr3_aa: CASSLGGSGGAGAEQFF
d_call: TRBD2; v_call: TRBV30; j_call: TRBJ2-3; clone_size: once; cdr3_nt: TGTGGGACTAGCGGTACCTCTGGCACAGATACGCAGTATTTT; cdr3_aa: CGTSGTSGTDTQYF
d_call: TRBD2; v_call: TRBV10-2; j_call: TRBJ2-2; clone_size: .; cdr3_nt: TGCGCCAGCAGTTTAGCGGGGGGAATCACCGGGGAGCTGTTTTTT; cdr3_aa: CASSLAGGITGELFF
d_call: .; v_call: TRBV5-1; j_call: TRBJ2-7; clone_size: .; cdr3_nt: TGCGCCAGCAGCTTGGGGGGCTCCCAGGGTGGCGAGCAGTACTTC; cdr3_aa: CASSLGGSQGGEQYF
d_call: .; v_call: TRBV6-1; j_call: TRBJ1-1; clone_size: .; cdr3_nt: TGTGCCAGCAGATCGACAGAAAACACTGAAGCTTTCTTT; cdr3_aa: CASRSTENTEAFF
d_call: TRBD2; v_call: TRBV7-2; j_call: TRBJ2-1; clone_size: .; cdr3_nt: TGTGCCAGCAGCCCAGCCCCCGGGACTACCTACAATGAGCAGTTCTTC; cdr3_aa: CASSPAPGTTYNEQFF
d_call: .; v_call: TRBV2; j_call: TRBJ1-2; clone_size: .; cdr3_nt: TGTGCCAGCAGCCCGGGGGGCAGAGATGGCTACACCTTC; cdr3_aa: CASSPGGRDGYTF
d_call: .; v_call: TRBV5-1; j_call: TRBJ1-1; clone_size: .; cdr3_nt: TGCGCCAGCACTTTAGACACGAACACTGAAGCTTTCTTT; cdr3_aa: CASTLDTNTEAFF
d_call: TRBD1; v_call: TRBV11-2; j_call: TRBJ2-7; clone_size: .; cdr3_nt: TGTGCCAGCAGCTACCGGGACAGGGCCTCCTACGAGCAGTACTTC; cdr3_aa: CASSYRDRASYEQYF
d_call: .; v_call: TRBV2; j_call: TRBJ1-2; clone_size: .; cdr3_nt: TGTGCCAGCACTTGGACTGACTATGGCTACACCTTC; cdr3_aa: CASTWTDYGYTF